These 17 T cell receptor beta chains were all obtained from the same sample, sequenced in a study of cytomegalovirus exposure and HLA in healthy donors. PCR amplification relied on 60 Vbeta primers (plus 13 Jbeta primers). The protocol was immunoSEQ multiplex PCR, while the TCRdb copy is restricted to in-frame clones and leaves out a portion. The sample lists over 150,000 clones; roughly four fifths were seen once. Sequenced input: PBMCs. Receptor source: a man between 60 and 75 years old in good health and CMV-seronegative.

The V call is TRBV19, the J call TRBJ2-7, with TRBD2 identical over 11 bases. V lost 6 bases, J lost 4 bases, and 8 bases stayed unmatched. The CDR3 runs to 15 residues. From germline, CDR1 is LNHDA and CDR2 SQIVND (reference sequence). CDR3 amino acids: CASRPPGLAEYEQYF. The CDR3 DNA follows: TGTGCCAGTAGACCCCCGGGACTAGCGGAGTACGAGCAGTACTTC. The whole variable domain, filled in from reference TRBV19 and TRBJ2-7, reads DGGITQSPKYLFRKEGQNVTLSCEQNLNHDAMYWYRQDPGQGLRLIYYSQIVNDFQKGDIAEGYSVSREKKESFPLTVTSAQKNPTAFYLCASRPPGLAEYEQYFGPGTRLTVT.

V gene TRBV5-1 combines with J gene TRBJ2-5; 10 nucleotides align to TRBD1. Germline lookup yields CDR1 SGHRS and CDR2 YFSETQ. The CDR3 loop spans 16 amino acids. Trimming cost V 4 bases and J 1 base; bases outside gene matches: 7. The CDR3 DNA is TGCGCCAGCAGCCCCTTGGGACAGGGGATCCAAGAGACCCAGTACTTC. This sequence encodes CASSPLGQGIQETQYF.

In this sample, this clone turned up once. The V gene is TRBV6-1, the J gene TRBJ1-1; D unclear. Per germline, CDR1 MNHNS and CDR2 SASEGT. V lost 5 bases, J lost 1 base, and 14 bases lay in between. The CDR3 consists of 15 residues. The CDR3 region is CASSFGVRQNTEAFF. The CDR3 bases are TGTGCCAGCAGTTTCGGTGTCCGACAGAACACTGAAGCTTTCTTT.

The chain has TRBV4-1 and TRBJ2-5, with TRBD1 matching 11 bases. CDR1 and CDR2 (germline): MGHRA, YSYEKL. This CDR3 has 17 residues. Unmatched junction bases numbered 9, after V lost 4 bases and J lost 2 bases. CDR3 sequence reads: CASSRNPGQGVQETQYF. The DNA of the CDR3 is TGCGCCAGCAGCCGGAACCCGGGACAGGGGGTTCAAGAGACCCAGTACTTC.

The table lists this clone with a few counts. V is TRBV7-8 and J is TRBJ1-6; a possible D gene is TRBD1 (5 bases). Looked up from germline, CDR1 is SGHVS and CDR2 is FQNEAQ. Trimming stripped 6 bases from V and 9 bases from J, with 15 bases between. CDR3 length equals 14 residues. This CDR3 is CASSVGRRGSPLHF. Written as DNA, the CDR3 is TGTGCCAGCAGTGTAGGGAGGAGGGGTTCACCCCTCCACTTT.

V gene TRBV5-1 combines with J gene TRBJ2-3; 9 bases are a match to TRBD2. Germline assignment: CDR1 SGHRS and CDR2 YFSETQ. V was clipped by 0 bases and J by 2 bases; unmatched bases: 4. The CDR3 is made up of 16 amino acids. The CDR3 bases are TGCGCCAGCAGCTTGGCTAGCGGGACCGACACAGATACGCAGTATTTT. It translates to CASSLASGTDTDTQYF. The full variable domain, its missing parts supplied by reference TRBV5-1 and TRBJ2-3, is KAGVTQTPRYLIKTRGQQVTLSCSPISGHRSVSWYQQTPGQGLQFLFEYFSETQRNKGNFPGRFSGRQFSNSRSEMNVSTLELGDSALYLCASSLASGTDTDTQYFGPGTRLTVL.

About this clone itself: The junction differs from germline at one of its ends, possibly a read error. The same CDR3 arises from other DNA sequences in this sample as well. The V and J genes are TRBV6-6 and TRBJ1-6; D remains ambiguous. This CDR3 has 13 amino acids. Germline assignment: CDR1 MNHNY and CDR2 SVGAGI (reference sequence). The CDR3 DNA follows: TGTGCCAGCAGTCACTCCTATAATTCACCCCTCCACTTT. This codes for CASSHSYNSPLHF.

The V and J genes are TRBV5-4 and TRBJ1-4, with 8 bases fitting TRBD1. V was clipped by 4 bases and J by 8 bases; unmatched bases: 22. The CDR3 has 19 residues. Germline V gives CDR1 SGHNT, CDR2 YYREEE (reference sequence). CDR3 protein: CASSPIPDRETVGGEKLFF. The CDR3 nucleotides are TGTGCCAGCAGCCCCATTCCGGACAGGGAGACGGTCGGTGGGGAAAAACTGTTTTTT.

The CDR3 DNA is TGTGCCAGCAGTCTTTCCGGGACAGGAGGGGCGGCTTTCTTT. Its protein is CASSLSGTGGAAFF. The chain couples TRBV11-3 to TRBJ1-1; 8 nucleotides match TRBD1. CDR1 and CDR2 from the germline V gene are SGHNT and YENEEA. V shed 6 bases and J 11 bases; nucleotides not matched to a gene: 14. This CDR3 spans 14 amino acids.

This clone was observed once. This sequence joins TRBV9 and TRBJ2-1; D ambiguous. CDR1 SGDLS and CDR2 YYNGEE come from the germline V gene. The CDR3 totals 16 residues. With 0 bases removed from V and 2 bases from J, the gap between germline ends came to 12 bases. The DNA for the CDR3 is TGTGCCAGCAGCGTAGACGACACCCTGGCCTACAATGAGCAGTTCTTC. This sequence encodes CASSVDDTLAYNEQFF.

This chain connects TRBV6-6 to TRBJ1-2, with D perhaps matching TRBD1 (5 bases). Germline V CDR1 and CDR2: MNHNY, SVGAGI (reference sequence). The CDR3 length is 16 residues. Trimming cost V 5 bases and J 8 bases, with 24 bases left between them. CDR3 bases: TGTGCCAGCAGTCCCGCCCGGGACGGCGGGAAGGGGGGCTACACCTTC. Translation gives CASSPARDGGKGGYTF.

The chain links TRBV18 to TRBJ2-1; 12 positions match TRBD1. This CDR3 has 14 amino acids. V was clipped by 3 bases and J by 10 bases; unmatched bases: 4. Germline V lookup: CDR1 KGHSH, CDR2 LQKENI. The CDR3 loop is CASSPGTGGDEQFF. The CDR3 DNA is TGTGCCAGCTCACCGGGGACAGGGGGCGACGAGCAGTTCTTC.

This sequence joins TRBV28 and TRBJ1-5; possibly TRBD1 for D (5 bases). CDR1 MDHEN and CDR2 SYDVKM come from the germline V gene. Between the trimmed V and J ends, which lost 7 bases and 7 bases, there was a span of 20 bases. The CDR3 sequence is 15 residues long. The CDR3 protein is CASKKRTLNEQPQHF. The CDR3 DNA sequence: TGTGCCAGCAAGAAAAGGACACTCAACGAACAGCCCCAGCATTTT.

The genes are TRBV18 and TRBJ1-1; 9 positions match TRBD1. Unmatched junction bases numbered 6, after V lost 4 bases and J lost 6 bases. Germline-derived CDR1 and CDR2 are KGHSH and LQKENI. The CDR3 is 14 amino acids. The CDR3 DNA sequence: TGTGCCAGCTCACAAAGGGACAGGGTTGCTGAAGCTTTCTTT. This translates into CASSQRDRVAEAFF. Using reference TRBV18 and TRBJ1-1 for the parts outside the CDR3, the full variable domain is NAGVMQNPRHLVRRRGQEARLRCSPMKGHSHVYWYRQLPEEGLKFMVYLQKENIIDESGMPKERFSAEFPKEGPSILRIQQVVRGDSAAYFCASSQRDRVAEAFFGQGTRLTVV.

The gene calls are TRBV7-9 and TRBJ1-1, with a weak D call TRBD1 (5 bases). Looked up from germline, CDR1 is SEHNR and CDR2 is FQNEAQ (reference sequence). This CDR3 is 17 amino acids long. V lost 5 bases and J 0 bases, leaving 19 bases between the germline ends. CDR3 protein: CASSPGLDSSMNTEAFF. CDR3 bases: TGTGCCAGCAGCCCAGGATTAGACAGCAGTATGAACACTGAAGCTTTCTTT.

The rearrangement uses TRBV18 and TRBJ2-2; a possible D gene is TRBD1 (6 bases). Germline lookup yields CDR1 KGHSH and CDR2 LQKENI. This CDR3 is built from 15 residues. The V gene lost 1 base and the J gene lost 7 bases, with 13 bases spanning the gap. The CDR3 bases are TGTGCCAGCTCACCACGGACAGCTTACAACGGGGAGCTGTTTTTT. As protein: CASSPRTAYNGELFF.

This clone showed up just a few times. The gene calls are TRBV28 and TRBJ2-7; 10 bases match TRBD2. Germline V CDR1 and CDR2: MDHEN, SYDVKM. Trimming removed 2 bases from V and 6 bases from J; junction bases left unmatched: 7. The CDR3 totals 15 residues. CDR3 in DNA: TGTGCCAGCAGTTTAGAGCCTAGCGGGGGCGGCGAGCAGTACTTC. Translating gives CASSLEPSGGGEQYF. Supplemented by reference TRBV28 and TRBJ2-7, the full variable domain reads DVKVTQSSRYLVKRTGEKVFLECVQDMDHENMFWYRQDPGLGLRLIYFSYDVKMKEKGDIPEGYSVSREKKERFSLILESASTNQTSMYLCASSLEPSGGGEQYFGPGTRLTVT.